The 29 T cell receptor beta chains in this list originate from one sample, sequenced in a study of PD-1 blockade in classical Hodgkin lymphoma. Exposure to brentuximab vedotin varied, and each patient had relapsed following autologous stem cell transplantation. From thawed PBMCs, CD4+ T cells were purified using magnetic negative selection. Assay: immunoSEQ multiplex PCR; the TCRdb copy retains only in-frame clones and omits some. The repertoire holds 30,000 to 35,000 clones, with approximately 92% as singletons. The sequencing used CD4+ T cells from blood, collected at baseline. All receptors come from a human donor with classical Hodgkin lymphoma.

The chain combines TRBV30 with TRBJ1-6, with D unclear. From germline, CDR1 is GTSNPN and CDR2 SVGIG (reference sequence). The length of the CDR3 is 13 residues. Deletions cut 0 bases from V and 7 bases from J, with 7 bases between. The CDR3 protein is CAWSVPGNSPLHF. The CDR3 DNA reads TGTGCCTGGAGTGTACCGGGAAATTCACCCCTCCACTTT.

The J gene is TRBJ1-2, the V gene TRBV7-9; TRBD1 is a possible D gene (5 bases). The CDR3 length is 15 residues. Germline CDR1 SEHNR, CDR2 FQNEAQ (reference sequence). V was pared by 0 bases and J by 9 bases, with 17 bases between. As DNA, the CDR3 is TGTGCCAGCAGCTTAGCTCTGGGGGAGGGTTACAGCTACACCTTC. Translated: CASSLALGEGYSYTF.

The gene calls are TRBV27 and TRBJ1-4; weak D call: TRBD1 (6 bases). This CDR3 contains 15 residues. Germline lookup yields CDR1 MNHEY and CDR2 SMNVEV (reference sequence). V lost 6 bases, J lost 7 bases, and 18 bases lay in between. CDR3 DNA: TGTGCCAGCAGGGACAGCTCTCCAACGGGTGAAAAACTGTTTTTT. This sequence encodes CASRDSSPTGEKLFF. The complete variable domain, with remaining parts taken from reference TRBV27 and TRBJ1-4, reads EAQVTQNPRYLITVTGKKLTVTCSQNMNHEYMSWYRQDPGLGLRQIYYSMNVEVTDKGDVPEGYKVSRKEKRNFPLILESPSPNQTSLYFCASRDSSPTGEKLFFGSGTQLSVL.

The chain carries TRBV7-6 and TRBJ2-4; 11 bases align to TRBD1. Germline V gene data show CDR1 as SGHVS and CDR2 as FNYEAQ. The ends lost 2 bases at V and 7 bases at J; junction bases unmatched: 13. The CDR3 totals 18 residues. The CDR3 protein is CASSLRAGGQGAMNIQYF. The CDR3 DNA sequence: TGTGCCAGCAGCTTAAGGGCGGGCGGACAGGGGGCAATGAACATTCAGTACTTC.

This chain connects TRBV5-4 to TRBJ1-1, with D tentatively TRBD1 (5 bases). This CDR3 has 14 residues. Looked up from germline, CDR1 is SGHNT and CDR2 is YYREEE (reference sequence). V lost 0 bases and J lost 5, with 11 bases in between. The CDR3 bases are TGTGCCAGCAGCTTGGGTCAGGGAGGAACTGAAGCTTTCTTT. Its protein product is CASSLGQGGTEAFF.

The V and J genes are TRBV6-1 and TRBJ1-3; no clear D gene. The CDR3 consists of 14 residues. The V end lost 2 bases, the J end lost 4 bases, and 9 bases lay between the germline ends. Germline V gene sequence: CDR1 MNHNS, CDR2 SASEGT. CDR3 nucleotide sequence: TGTGCCAGCAGTGAAACTCCACTCGGAAACACCATATATTTT. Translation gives CASSETPLGNTIYF.

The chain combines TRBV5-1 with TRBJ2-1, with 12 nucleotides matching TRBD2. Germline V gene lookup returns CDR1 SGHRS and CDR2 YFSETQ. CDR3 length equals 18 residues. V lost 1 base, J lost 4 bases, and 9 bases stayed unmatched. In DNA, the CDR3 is TGCGCCAGCAGCTTGCGTCTAGCGGGAGGGCCGGGGTACAATGAGCAGTTCTTC. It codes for CASSLRLAGGPGYNEQFF.

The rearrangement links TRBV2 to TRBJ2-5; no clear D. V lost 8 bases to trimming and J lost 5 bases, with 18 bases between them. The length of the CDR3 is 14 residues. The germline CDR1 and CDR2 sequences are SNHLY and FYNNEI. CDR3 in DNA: TGTGCCAGCTGTTATTCCTTCGGGTACGAGACCCAGTACTTC. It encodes CASCYSFGYETQYF. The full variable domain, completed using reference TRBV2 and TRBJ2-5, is EPEVTQTPSHQVTQMGQEVILRCVPISNHLYFYWYRQILGQKVEFLVSFYNNEISEKSEIFDDQFSVERPDGSNFTLKIRSTKLEDSAMYFCASCYSFGYETQYFGPGTRLLVL.

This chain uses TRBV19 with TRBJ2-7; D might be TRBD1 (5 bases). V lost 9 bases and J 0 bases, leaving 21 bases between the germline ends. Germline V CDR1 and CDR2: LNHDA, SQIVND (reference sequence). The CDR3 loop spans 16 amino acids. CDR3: CASSYLGPIGSYEQYF. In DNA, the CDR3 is TGTGCCAGCAGCTACTTGGGGCCAATTGGCTCCTACGAGCAGTACTTC.

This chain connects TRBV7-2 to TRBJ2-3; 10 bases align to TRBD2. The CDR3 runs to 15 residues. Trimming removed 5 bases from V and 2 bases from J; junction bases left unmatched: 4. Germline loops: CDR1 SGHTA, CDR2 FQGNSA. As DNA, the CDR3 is TGTGCCAGCAGCCAGCTAGCGGGAGTCACAGATACGCAGTATTTT. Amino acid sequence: CASSQLAGVTDTQYF. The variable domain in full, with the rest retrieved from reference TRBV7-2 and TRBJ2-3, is GAGVSQSPSNKVTEKGKDVELRCDPISGHTALYWYRQSLGQGLEFLIYFQGNSAPDKSGLPSDRFSAERTGGSVSTLTIQRTQQEDSAVYLCASSQLAGVTDTQYFGPGTRLTVL.

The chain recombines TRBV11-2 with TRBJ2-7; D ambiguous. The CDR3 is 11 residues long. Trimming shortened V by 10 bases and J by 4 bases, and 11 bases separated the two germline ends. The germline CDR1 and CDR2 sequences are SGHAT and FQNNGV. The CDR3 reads CATATPYEQYF. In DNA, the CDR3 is TGTGCCACCGCGACCCCTTACGAGCAGTACTTC.

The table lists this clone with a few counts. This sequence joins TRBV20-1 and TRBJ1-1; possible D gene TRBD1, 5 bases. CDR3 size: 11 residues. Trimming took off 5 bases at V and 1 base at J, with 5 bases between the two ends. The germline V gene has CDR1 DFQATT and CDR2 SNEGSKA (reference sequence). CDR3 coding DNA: TGCAGTGCTGGGGGGAACACTGAAGCTTTCTTT. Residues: CSAGGNTEAFF.

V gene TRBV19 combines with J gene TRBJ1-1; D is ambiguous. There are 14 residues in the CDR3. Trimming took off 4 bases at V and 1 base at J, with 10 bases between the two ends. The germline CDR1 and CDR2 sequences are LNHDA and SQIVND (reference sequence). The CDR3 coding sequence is TGTGCCAGTAGTAAGGTGAACAGGAACACTGAAGCTTTCTTT. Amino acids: CASSKVNRNTEAFF.

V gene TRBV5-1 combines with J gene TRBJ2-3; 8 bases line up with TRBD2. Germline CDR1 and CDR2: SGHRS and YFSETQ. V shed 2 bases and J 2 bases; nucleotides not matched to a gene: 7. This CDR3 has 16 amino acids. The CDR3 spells CASSLKTSAITDTQYF. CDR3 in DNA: TGCGCCAGCAGCTTAAAGACTAGCGCGATCACAGATACGCAGTATTTT.

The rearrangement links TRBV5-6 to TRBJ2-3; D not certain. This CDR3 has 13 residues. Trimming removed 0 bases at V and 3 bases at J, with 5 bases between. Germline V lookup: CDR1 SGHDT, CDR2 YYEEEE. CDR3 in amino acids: CASSLVFTDTQYF. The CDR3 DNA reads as TGTGCCAGCAGCTTGGTATTTACAGATACGCAGTATTTT.

The CDR3 protein is CASTVQLAQSEKLFF. The CDR3 DNA follows: TGTGCCAGCACCGTACAACTTGCGCAGTCTGAAAAACTGTTTTTT. V and J are TRBV28 and TRBJ1-4, with unresolved D. Germline lookup yields CDR1 MDHEN and CDR2 SYDVKM. This CDR3 is built from 15 residues. Trimming took off 7 bases at V and 7 bases at J, with 19 bases between the two ends.

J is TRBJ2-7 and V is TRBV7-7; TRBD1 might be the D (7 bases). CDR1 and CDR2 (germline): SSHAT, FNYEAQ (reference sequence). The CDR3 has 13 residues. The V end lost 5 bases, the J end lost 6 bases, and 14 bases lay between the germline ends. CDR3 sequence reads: CASSRQGGGEQYF. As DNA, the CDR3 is TGTGCCAGCAGCCGCCAGGGGGGTGGCGAGCAGTACTTC.

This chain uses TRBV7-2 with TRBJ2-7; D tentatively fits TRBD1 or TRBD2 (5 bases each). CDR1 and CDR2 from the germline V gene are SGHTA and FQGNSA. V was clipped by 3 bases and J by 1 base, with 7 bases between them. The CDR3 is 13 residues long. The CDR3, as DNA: TGTGCCAGCAGCTTGGGACGGTCCTACGAGCAGTACTTC. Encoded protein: CASSLGRSYEQYF.

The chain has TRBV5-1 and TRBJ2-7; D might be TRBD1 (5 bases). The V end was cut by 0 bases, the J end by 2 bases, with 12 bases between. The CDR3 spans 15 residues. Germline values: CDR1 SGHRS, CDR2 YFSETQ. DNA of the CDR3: TGCGCCAGCAGCTTGGCTGGGCAGGGAACCTACGAGCAGTACTTC. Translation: CASSLAGQGTYEQYF.

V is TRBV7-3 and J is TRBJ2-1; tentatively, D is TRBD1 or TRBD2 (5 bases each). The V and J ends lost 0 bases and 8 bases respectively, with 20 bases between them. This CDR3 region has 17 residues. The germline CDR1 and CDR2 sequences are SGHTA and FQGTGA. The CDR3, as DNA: TGTGCCAGCAGCTTAACCTTGGGGGTCGGAAGGGGAGATGAGCAGTTCTTC. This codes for CASSLTLGVGRGDEQFF.

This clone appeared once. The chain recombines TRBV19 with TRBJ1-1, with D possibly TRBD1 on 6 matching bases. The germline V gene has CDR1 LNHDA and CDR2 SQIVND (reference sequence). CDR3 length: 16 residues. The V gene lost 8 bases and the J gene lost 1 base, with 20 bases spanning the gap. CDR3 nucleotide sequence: TGTGCCAGTGCTTCGGGGGCCTCTGGGGCGAACACTGAAGCTTTCTTT. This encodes CASASGASGANTEAFF.

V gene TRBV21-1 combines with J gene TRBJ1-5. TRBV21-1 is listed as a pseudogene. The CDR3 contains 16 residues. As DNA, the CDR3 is TGTGCCAGCAGACCCGGAGTCAAACATAGCAATCAGCCCCAGCATTTT. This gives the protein CASRPGVKHSNQPQHF.

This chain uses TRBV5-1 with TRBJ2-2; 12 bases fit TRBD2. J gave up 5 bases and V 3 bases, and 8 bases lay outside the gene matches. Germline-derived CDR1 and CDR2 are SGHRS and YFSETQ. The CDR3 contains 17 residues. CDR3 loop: CASSWGLAGSLTGELFF. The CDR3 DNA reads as TGCGCCAGCAGCTGGGGACTAGCGGGCAGTTTAACCGGGGAGCTGTTTTTT. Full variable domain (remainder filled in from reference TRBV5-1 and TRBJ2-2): KAGVTQTPRYLIKTRGQQVTLSCSPISGHRSVSWYQQTPGQGLQFLFEYFSETQRNKGNFPGRFSGRQFSNSRSEMNVSTLELGDSALYLCASSWGLAGSLTGELFFGEGSRLTVL.

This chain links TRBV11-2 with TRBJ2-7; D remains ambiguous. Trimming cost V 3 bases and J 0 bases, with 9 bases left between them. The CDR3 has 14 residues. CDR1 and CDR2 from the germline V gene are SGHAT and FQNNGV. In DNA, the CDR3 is TGTGCCAGCAGCTTGACCGATAGCTCCTACGAGCAGTACTTC. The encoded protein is CASSLTDSSYEQYF.

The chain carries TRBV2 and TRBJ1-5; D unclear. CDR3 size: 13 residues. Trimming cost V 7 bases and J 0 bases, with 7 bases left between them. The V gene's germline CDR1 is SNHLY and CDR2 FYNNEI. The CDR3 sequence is CASMWDSNQPQHF. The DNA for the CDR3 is TGTGCCAGCATGTGGGATAGCAATCAGCCCCAGCATTTT.

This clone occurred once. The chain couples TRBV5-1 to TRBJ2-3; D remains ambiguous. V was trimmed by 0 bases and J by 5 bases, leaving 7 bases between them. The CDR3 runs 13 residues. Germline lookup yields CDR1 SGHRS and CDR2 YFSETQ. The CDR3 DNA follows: TGCGCCAGCAGCTTGGAGTGGGGAGATACGCAGTATTTT. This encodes CASSLEWGDTQYF.

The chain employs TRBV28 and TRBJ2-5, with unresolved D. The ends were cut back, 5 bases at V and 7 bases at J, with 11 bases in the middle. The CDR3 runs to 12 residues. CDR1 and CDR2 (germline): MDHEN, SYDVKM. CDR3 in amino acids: CASSTPPWTQYF. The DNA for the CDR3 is TGTGCCAGCAGTACACCCCCGTGGACCCAGTACTTC. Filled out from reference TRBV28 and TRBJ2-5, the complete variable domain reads DVKVTQSSRYLVKRTGEKVFLECVQDMDHENMFWYRQDPGLGLRLIYFSYDVKMKEKGDIPEGYSVSREKKERFSLILESASTNQTSMYLCASSTPPWTQYFGPGTRLLVL.

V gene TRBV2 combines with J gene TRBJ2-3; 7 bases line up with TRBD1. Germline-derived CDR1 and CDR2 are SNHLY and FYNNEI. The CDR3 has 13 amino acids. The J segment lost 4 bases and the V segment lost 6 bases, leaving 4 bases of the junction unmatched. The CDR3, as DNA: TGTGCCAGCAGACCAGGGACAGCAGATACGCAGTATTTT. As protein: CASRPGTADTQYF.

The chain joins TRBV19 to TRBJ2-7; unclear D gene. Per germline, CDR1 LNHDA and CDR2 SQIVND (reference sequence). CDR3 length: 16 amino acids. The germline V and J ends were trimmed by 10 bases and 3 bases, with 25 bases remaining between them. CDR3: CANIDGYRAVNYEQYF. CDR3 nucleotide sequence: TGTGCCAACATCGACGGGTATAGGGCAGTCAACTACGAGCAGTACTTC.